This T cell receptor beta chain was documented in a study of PD-L1 blockade in urothelial cancer. Regarding time point: pretreatment peripheral blood. Per-patient samples, pretreatment and on-treatment, numbered 1 to 8. Spiked synthetic TCR analogs estimated absolute template abundance per PCR. TCRdb's table, derived via immunoSEQ multiplex PCR, lists solely in-frame clones and lacks some. The sample includes about 52,000 clones, more than 75% of them seen just once. The receptor comes from a man in his forties or fifties with urothelial cancer. Sequencing was performed on PBMCs, taken around atezolizumab (anti-PD-L1) treatment.

The CDR3 sequence is CASRPQGIANEKLFF. The CDR3 DNA follows: TGTGCCAGCAGACCTCAGGGTATAGCTAATGAAAAACTGTTTTTT. V usage is TRBV28 and J usage is TRBJ1-4, with a weak D call TRBD1 (5 bases). Germline values: CDR1 MDHEN, CDR2 SYDVKM. V was pared by 6 bases and J by 3 bases, with 14 bases between. The CDR3 length is 15 residues.